The present T cell receptor beta chain was sequenced within a study of T cell responses to AZD1222 COVID-19 vaccine. Study-level points and caveats: Donors in the cohort were predominantly white British and more often female, and clonal diversity was possibly underestimated. As reported, nearly half of all spike-specific TCRs target variant regions that are unmutated. Only a handful of people who got AZD1222 tested seropositive at baseline. Regions 160-218 and 743-854 dominated among vaccine-associated CD4 TCRs spanning spike.

As concerns this clone: Its antigen is not known.

CDR1 and CDR2 from the germline V gene are SGHNT and YYREEE (reference sequence). The CDR3 contains 15 residues. Deletions cut 5 bases from V and 0 bases from J, with 15 bases between. Produced via immunoSEQ multiplex PCR; TCRdb's table is partial and in-frame only. The sample lists over 150,000 clones, roughly 91% seen once, with around 0.97% in the top ten. The sequence derives from an adult who received the MenACWY meningococcal vaccine as a control. The starting material was peripheral blood, obtained 28 days after the second dose of the MenACWY control vaccine. V and J are TRBV5-4 and TRBJ2-7; D perhaps matches TRBD1 (6 bases). The CDR3 DNA reads as TGTGCCAGCAGTCGAGGGGGTCAAAGCTCCTACGAGCAGTACTTC. Protein product: CASSRGGQSSYEQYF.